This note documents a single T cell receptor (beta chain) sequence. Its antigen is as yet unknown. These data belong to a study of T cell responses to AZD1222 COVID-19 vaccine. General study findings and limits: Distributed over spike, vaccine-associated CD4 TCRs predominated at 160-218 and 743-854. Repertoire samples came only from after the peak T cell response. Donors, mostly white British, included more females; clonal diversity was possibly underestimated. Vaccination with two AZD1222 doses was followed by a rise in Spike-specific TCR breadth and depth.

TCRdb's table, derived via immunoSEQ multiplex PCR, lists solely in-frame clones and lacks some. The table lists some 66,000 clones, about 89% of them singletons. J lost 5 bases, V lost 5 bases, and 4 bases had no gene match. The CDR3 length is 14 residues. Germline values: CDR1 LNHDA, CDR2 SQIVND (reference sequence). This specimen consisted of peripheral blood, obtained 28 days after the second AZD1222 dose. This chain connects TRBV19 to TRBJ2-7, with 12 bases identical to TRBD2. The clonotype was recovered from an adult who received the AZD1222 COVID-19 vaccine. The DNA for the CDR3 is TGTGCCAGTAGTCGTACTAGCGGGAGGCACGAGCAGTACTTC. Translation: CASSRTSGRHEQYF.